This T cell receptor beta chain was recorded in a study of blood T cell repertoires in COVID-19. Study in general: COVID-19 samples from acute and convalescent phases originated in the United States, Italy and Spain.

The CDR3 spans 16 residues. Per germline, CDR1 LNHDA and CDR2 SQIVND (reference sequence). V shed 3 bases and J shed 5 bases, with 20 bases lying between them. In the authors' methods: Amplification with reference gene primers provided the estimates of nucleated cell counts. Assay used: immunoSEQ multiplex PCR; TCRdb lists only in-frame clones, some missing. From that table come the V and J calls and clone size; the DNA was used to work out D and trimming. This table has roughly 70,000 clones, roughly 90% appearing once. Seattle's cohort entered during active infection and was followed longitudinally.

The rearrangement links TRBV19 to TRBJ2-7, with D tentatively TRBD2 (6 bases). The sequence was obtained from a man at least 80 years old with COVID-19, enrolled during active disease. Sequenced sample: peripheral blood. For the CDR3, the DNA is TGTGCCAGTAGTATTTTCGGGACTCGGAGGGGCGACGAGCAGTACTTC. Translated: CASSIFGTRRGDEQYF.